This T cell receptor beta chain was retrieved from a study of T cell repertoires in cytomegalovirus infection. Turning to the study itself: It was recently identified HLA-C-restricted and well-studied HLA-B-restricted CMV epitopes that the study used.

Each CDR3 protein gets one entry after TCRdb re-called the reads with MiXCR. The sample consists of hundreds of thousands of distinct CDR3 sequences, approximately 33% of them appearing once. This clonotype was seen ten or more times. No antigen is known for it. Germline V gene data show CDR1 as SNHLY and CDR2 as FYNNEI. This CDR3 has 14 amino acids. Losses at the gene ends were 6 bases for V and 5 bases for J; bases not matched to a gene: 6. This receptor was obtained from a human donor in good health (CMV status not recorded). Some clones in this sample may be carry-over from other donors' samples. This material consisted of cultured PBMCs, taken from culture after CMV antigen stimulation. The rearrangement uses TRBV2 and TRBJ1-4, with TRBD1 matching over 7 bases. CDR3 protein: CASSRDRRNEKLFF. CDR3 bases: TGTGCCAGCAGCCGGGACAGACGAAATGAAAAACTGTTTTTT.